This is a list of T cell receptor beta chains from one sample in a study of T cell changes during pregnancy in multiple sclerosis. The table came from immunoSEQ multiplex PCR; TCRdb's copy has only in-frame clones and leaves some out. The repertoire includes 25,000 to 30,000 clones, about 88% of them detected once, and roughly 7.4% sits in the top ten. The sequences come from CD8+ T cells from peripheral blood mononuclear cells, collected before pregnancy. These receptors were collected from a female donor with multiple sclerosis, enrolled in a pregnancy study. Both conserved end residues are part of each CDR3. A D gene is named only where the DNA matches it firmly. Clone sizes are given selectively: once, few, many, or a class where the clone is expanded.

V: TRBV2
J: TRBJ2-1
size: -
D: TRBD2
length: 19
CDR3: CASSRTSGGSKSSYNEQFF
DNA: TGTGCCAGCAGTCGGACTAGCGGGGGGTCGAAGAGCTCCTACAATGAGCAGTTCTTC

V: TRBV6-4
J: TRBJ2-3
size: -
D: TRBD2
length: 15
CDR3: CASSLSGGAADTQYF
DNA: TGTGCCAGCAGTCTTAGCGGGGGGGCCGCAGATACGCAGTATTTT

V: TRBV4-3
J: TRBJ2-2
size: -
D: TRBD1
length: 16
CDR3: CASSQDLGQGVGELFF
DNA: TGCGCCAGCAGCCAAGATTTGGGACAGGGAGTCGGGGAGCTGTTTTTT

V: TRBV7-8
J: TRBJ2-3
size: -
D: TRBD2
length: 16
CDR3: CASGGTSGGPIDTQYF
DNA: TGTGCCAGCGGGGGGACTAGCGGGGGTCCGATAGATACGCAGTATTTT

V: TRBV5-4
J: TRBJ2-6
size: -
D: -
length: 17
CDR3: CASFEQGLGSGANVLTF
DNA: TGTGCCAGCTTTGAACAGGGATTGGGCTCTGGGGCCAACGTCCTGACTTTC

V: TRBV4-1
J: TRBJ2-2
size: -
D: TRBD2
length: 14
CDR3: CASSPRGGTGELFF
DNA: TGCGCCAGCAGCCCCCGGGGGGGGACCGGGGAGCTGTTTTTT

V: TRBV27
J: TRBJ2-6
size: -
D: TRBD1
length: 17
CDR3: CASSPGQGYSGANVLTF
DNA: TGTGCCAGCAGTCCCGGACAGGGGTACTCTGGGGCCAACGTCCTGACTTTC

V: TRBV6-5
J: TRBJ1-6
size: -
D: -
length: 14
CDR3: CASSLQGLNSPLHF
DNA: TGTGCCAGCAGTTTACAGGGACTAAATTCACCCCTCCACTTT

V: TRBV27
J: TRBJ2-1
size: -
D: -
length: 14
CDR3: CAIGFGLPPNEQFF
DNA: TGTGCTATCGGGTTCGGATTACCACCCAATGAGCAGTTCTTC

V: TRBV21-1
J: TRBJ1-5
size: -
D: -
length: 18
CDR3: CARSEPGQGAKAGQPQHF
DNA: TGTGCCCGCTCAGAGCCGGGACAGGGGGCTAAGGCAGGTCAGCCCCAGCATTTT

V: TRBV19
J: TRBJ2-1
size: -
D: TRBD2
length: 18
CDR3: CASSGQGTSGAYYNEQFF
DNA: TGTGCCAGTAGTGGCCAGGGGACTAGCGGAGCCTACTACAATGAGCAGTTCTTC

V: TRBV6-6
J: TRBJ2-2
size: -
D: -
length: 16
CDR3: CASSYSWQANTGELFF
DNA: TGTGCCAGCAGTTACTCGTGGCAAGCGAACACCGGGGAGCTGTTTTTT

V: TRBV7-9
J: TRBJ1-4
size: -
D: -
length: 16
CDR3: CASSRVVGTTNEKLFF
DNA: TGTGCCAGCAGCCGAGTTGTCGGGACAACTAATGAAAAACTGTTTTTT

V: TRBV5-1
J: TRBJ2-5
size: once
D: TRBD1
length: 13
CDR3: CASSGDRGETQYF
DNA: TGCGCCAGCAGCGGGGACAGGGGAGAGACCCAGTACTTC

V: TRBV5-6
J: TRBJ1-3
size: once
D: -
length: 17
CDR3: CASSPGPLINSGNTIYF
DNA: TGTGCCAGCAGCCCAGGGCCTCTTATTAACTCTGGAAACACCATATATTTT

V: TRBV12-5
J: TRBJ1-1
size: -
D: -
length: 14
CDR3: CASGLPYGNTEAFF
DNA: TGTGCTAGTGGTTTGCCCTATGGGAACACTGAAGCTTTCTTT

V: TRBV13
J: TRBJ2-7
size: -
D: -
length: 12
CDR3: CASSGGSYEQYF
DNA: TGTGCCAGCAGCGGAGGGTCCTACGAGCAGTACTTC

V: TRBV4-1
J: TRBJ1-6
size: -
D: -
length: 15
CDR3: CASSQDFLGSSPLHF
DNA: TGCGCCAGCAGCCAAGACTTCCTAGGGAGTTCACCCCTCCACTTT

V: TRBV5-1
J: TRBJ2-3
size: -
D: -
length: 14
CDR3: CASSFPGLTDTQYF
DNA: TGCGCCAGCAGCTTTCCGGGACTCACAGATACGCAGTATTTT

V: TRBV19
J: TRBJ1-6
size: -
D: -
length: 14
CDR3: CASSIPGTNPPLHF
DNA: TGTGCCAGTAGTATCCCCGGGACAAATCCACCCCTCCACTTT

V: TRBV6-1
J: TRBJ2-7
size: -
D: -
length: 17
CDR3: CASSEAVGGPGSYEQYF
DNA: TGTGCCAGCAGTGAAGCGGTGGGGGGGCCGGGATCTTACGAGCAGTACTTC

V: TRBV5-4
J: TRBJ2-3
size: -
D: TRBD2
length: 17
CDR3: CASSSPIAGGPTDTQYF
DNA: TGTGCCAGCAGCTCTCCCATAGCGGGGGGCCCCACAGATACGCAGTATTTT

V: TRBV5-1
J: TRBJ2-7
size: -
D: TRBD1
length: 16
CDR3: CASSAGEGAHTYEQYF
DNA: TGCGCCAGCAGCGCCGGAGAGGGGGCTCATACCTACGAGCAGTACTTC

V: TRBV30
J: TRBJ1-1
size: few
D: -
length: 14
CDR3: CAWRNSEQGPEAFF
DNA: TGTGCCTGGAGAAATTCGGAGCAGGGTCCTGAAGCTTTCTTT

V: TRBV28
J: TRBJ2-1
size: -
D: -
length: 12
CDR3: CASSGGRDEQFF
DNA: TGTGCCAGCAGCGGGGGTAGGGATGAGCAGTTCTTC

V: TRBV4-2
J: TRBJ1-6
size: -
D: TRBD1
length: 16
CDR3: CASSQTGTENNSPLHF
DNA: TGTGCCAGCAGCCAAACCGGGACAGAAAATAATTCACCCCTCCACTTT

V: TRBV27
J: TRBJ2-7
size: -
D: TRBD1
length: 17
CDR3: CASSSTWTGEVWDEQYF
DNA: TGTGCCAGCAGCTCCACCTGGACAGGGGAAGTTTGGGACGAGCAGTACTTC

V: TRBV19
J: TRBJ1-5
size: once
D: -
length: 15
CDR3: CASSIDTGKYQPQHF
DNA: TGTGCCAGTAGTATCGACACAGGAAAATATCAGCCCCAGCATTTT

V: TRBV28
J: TRBJ2-1
size: once
D: -
length: 15
CDR3: CASSYRVTLPGEQFF
DNA: TGTGCCAGCAGTTACAGGGTCACCCTTCCTGGTGAGCAGTTCTTC

V: TRBV30
J: TRBJ1-1
size: -
D: TRBD1
length: 12
CDR3: CAWGTGGTEAFF
DNA: TGTGCCTGGGGGACAGGGGGCACTGAAGCTTTCTTT

V: TRBV7-9
J: TRBJ2-5
size: -
D: TRBD1
length: 17
CDR3: CASSLGTGGFTQETQYF
DNA: TGTGCCAGCAGCCTCGGGACAGGGGGATTCACCCAAGAGACCCAGTACTTC

V: TRBV30
J: TRBJ2-5
size: -
D: -
length: 16
CDR3: CAWSGRVWRVRETQYF
DNA: TGTGCCTGGAGTGGTCGGGTGTGGAGGGTCCGAGAGACCCAGTACTTC

V: TRBV27
J: TRBJ2-7
size: -
D: -
length: 16
CDR3: CASSSSRGEEAYEQYF
DNA: TGTGCCAGCAGTTCGAGCCGTGGAGAAGAGGCGTACGAGCAGTACTTC

V: TRBV6-1
J: TRBJ1-1
size: -
D: -
length: 12
CDR3: CASSEVRGEAFF
DNA: TGTGCCAGCAGTGAAGTTAGGGGTGAAGCTTTCTTT

V: TRBV6-6
J: TRBJ1-4
size: -
D: -
length: 13
CDR3: CASVGRASEKLFF
DNA: TGTGCCAGCGTGGGCAGGGCTAGTGAAAAACTGTTTTTT

V: TRBV10-3
J: TRBJ1-3
size: once
D: -
length: 14
CDR3: CAITLPEKRNTIYF
DNA: TGTGCCATCACTCTCCCCGAGAAGAGAAACACCATATATTTT

V: TRBV6-4
J: TRBJ2-3
size: few
D: -
length: 16
CDR3: CASSAKGGGAMDTQYF
DNA: TGTGCCAGCAGCGCAAAGGGGGGGGGAGCGATGGATACGCAGTATTTT

V: TRBV5-4
J: TRBJ2-2
size: -
D: -
length: 15
CDR3: CASSLEWTNTGELFF
DNA: TGTGCCAGCAGCTTGGAATGGACAAACACCGGGGAGCTGTTTTTT

V: TRBV5-6
J: TRBJ1-2
size: -
D: TRBD1
length: 14
CDR3: CASSPGQAIYGYTF
DNA: TGTGCCAGCAGCCCAGGACAGGCCATCTATGGCTACACCTTC

V: TRBV25-1
J: TRBJ1-6
size: -
D: -
length: 17
CDR3: CASSFDGVFLYNSPLHF
DNA: TGTGCCAGCAGTTTTGACGGGGTATTTTTATATAATTCACCCCTCCACTTT

V: TRBV9
J: TRBJ2-1
size: -
D: TRBD1
length: 15
CDR3: CASSFRQGVVNEQFF
DNA: TGTGCCAGCAGCTTCCGACAGGGGGTGGTCAATGAGCAGTTCTTC

V: TRBV5-6
J: TRBJ1-4
size: -
D: TRBD1
length: 13
CDR3: CASSWDSEEKLFF
DNA: TGTGCCAGCAGCTGGGACAGCGAGGAGAAACTGTTTTTT

V: TRBV18
J: TRBJ2-7
size: -
D: -
length: 12
CDR3: CASSEHRQSQYF
DNA: TGTGCCAGCTCAGAGCATAGACAATCGCAGTACTTC